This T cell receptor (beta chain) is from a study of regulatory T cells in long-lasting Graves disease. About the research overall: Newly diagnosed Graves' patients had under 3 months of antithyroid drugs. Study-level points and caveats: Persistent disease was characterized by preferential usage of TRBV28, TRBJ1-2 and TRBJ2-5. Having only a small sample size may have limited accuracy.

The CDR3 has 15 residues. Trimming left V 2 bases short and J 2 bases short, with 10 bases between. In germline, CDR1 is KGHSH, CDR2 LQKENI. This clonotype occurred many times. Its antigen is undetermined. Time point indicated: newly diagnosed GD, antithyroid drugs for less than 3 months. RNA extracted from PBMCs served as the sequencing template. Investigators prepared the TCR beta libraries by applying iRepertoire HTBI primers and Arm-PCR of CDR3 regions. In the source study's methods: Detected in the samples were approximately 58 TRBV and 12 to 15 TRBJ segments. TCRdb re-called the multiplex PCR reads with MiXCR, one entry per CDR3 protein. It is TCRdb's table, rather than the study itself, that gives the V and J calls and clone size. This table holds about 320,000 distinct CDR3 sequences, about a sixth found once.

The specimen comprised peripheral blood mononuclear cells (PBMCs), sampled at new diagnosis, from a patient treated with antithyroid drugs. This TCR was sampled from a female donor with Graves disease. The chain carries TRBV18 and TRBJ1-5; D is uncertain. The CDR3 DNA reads TGTGCCAGCTCACCAGGAGGGCAGGGCAATCAGCCCCAGCATTTT. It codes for CASSPGGQGNQPQHF.